Sequencing of this TCR beta chain was carried out in a study of early T cells in non-severe SARS-CoV-2 infection. The study's findings and limits: VDJdb matching favored anti-spike CD8 responses, missing private and CD4 specificities.

Concerning this clonotype: What it recognizes is unknown.

Individual cDNA molecules carried attached unique molecular identifiers. In TCRdb, the 5' RACE reads were re-called with MiXCR into one record per CDR3 protein. The data contain roughly 60,000 distinct CDR3 sequences, 7.7% of them seen just once; the ten biggest clones take up about 3.3%. Specimen: whole blood. The sequence was collected from an adult who was a healthcare worker with PCR-confirmed SARS-CoV-2 infection or an uninfected control (not recorded which).

CDR3 bases: TGTGCCAGCAGCTACGGGGGCTCTGGGGCCAACGTCCTGACTTTC. Translating gives CASSYGGSGANVLTF. V and J are TRBV12-3 or TRBV12-4 and TRBJ2-6; D possibly corresponds to TRBD2 (6 bases). V was trimmed by 6 bases and J by 0 bases, leaving 9 bases between them. CDR3 length: 15 amino acids.